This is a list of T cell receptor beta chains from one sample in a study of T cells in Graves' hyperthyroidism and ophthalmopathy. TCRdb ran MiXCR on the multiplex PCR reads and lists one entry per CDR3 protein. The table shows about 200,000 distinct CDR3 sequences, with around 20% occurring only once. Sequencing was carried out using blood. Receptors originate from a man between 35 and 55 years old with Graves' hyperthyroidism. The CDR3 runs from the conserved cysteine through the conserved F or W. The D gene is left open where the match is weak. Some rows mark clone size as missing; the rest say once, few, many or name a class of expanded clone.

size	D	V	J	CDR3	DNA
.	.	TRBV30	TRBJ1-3	CAWSSGSSGNTIYF	TGTGCCTGGAGCTCGGGGAGCTCTGGAAACACCATATATTTT
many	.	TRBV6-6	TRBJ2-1	CASSYRSGSYNEQFF	TGTGCCAGCAGTTACCGTTCCGGGTCCTACAATGAGCAGTTCTTC
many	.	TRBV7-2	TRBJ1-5	CASSLRVPDQPQHF	TGTGCCAGCAGCTTAAGGGTCCCGGATCAGCCCCAGCATTTT
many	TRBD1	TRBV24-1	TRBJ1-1	CATSDSPGQDPEGNTEAFF	TGTGCCACCAGTGATTCACCGGGACAGGACCCCGAGGGGAACACTGAAGCTTTCTTT
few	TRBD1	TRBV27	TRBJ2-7	CASSNHRDSNFEQYF	TGTGCCAGCAGTAACCACCGGGACAGTAATTTCGAGCAGTACTTC
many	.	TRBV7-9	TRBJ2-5	CASSSHRERETQYF	TGTGCCAGCAGCTCCCACAGGGAGCGAGAGACCCAGTACTTC
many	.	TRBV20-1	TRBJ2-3	CSARDSTHPGTDTQYF	TGCAGTGCTAGAGACTCGACCCACCCGGGGACAGATACGCAGTATTTT
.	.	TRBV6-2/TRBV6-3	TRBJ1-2	CVADGMIYGYTF	TGTGTAGCGGACGGAATGATCTATGGCTACACCTTC
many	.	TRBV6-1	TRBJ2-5	CALGDHRLETQYF	TGTGCCCTCGGCGATCACCGCCTGGAGACCCAGTACTTC
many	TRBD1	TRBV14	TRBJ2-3	CASSHRDSSSTDTQYF	TGTGCCAGCAGCCACCGGGACAGCTCAAGCACAGATACGCAGTATTTT
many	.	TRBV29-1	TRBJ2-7	CSVEGGYEQYF	TGCAGCGTTGAGGGGGGCTACGAGCAGTACTTC
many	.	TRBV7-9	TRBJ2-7	CASSFVGSYYEQYF	TGTGCCAGCAGCTTTGTCGGCAGCTACTACGAGCAGTACTTC
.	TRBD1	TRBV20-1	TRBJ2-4	CSANPGQGLAKNTQYF	TGCAGTGCTAATCCGGGACAGGGCCTAGCCAAAAACACTCAGTACTTC
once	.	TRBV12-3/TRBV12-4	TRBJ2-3	CASSFTWGDTQYF	TGTGCCAGCAGTTTCACCTGGGGAGATACGCAGTATTTT
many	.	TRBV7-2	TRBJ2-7	CASSLVVGDEQYF	TGTGCCAGCAGCTTAGTGGTGGGGGACGAGCAGTACTTC
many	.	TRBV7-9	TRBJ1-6	CASSLGRDSPLHF	TGTGCCAGCAGCTTGGGCCGAGATTCACCCCTCCACTTT
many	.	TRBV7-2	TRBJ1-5	CASSLDSSGQPQHF	TGTGCCAGCAGCTTAGACTCTTCGGGTCAGCCCCAGCATTTT
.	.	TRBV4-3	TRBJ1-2	CASSQGRGRASGYTF	TGCGCCAGCAGCCAAGGCAGGGGCAGGGCCAGCGGCTACACCTTC
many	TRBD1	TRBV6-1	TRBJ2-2	CATRAMTGVAGELFF	TGTGCCACTAGAGCGATGACAGGGGTAGCCGGGGAGCTGTTTTTT
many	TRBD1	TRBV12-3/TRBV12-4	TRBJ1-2	CASSLTGGRVGYTF	TGTGCCAGCAGTTTAACAGGGGGCAGAGTTGGCTACACCTTC
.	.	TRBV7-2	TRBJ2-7	CANSFQGYEQYF	TGTGCCAACAGCTTTCAAGGGTACGAGCAGTACTTC
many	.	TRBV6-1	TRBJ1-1	CASSRSSGDLATEAFF	TGTGCCAGCAGCAGAAGTTCAGGGGATCTAGCCACTGAAGCTTTCTTT
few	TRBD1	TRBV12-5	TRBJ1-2	CASGLLKRDRGYYGYTF	TGTGCTAGTGGTTTGCTTAAACGGGACAGGGGATACTATGGCTACACCTTC
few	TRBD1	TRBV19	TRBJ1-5	CASSSRDRFDQPQHF	TGTGCCAGTAGTTCCCGGGACAGGTTTGATCAGCCCCAGCATTTT
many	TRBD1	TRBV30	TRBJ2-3	CAWSVLDRRETDTQYF	TGTGCCTGGAGTGTTCTGGACAGGCGAGAAACAGATACGCAGTATTTT
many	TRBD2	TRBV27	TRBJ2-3	CASSLSSGGLTLKDTQYF	TGTGCCAGCAGTTTATCTTCGGGGGGACTTACCTTAAAAGATACGCAGTATTTT
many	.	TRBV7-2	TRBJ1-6	CASSPDGNSPLHF	TGTGCCAGCAGCCCGGACGGAAATTCACCCCTCCACTTT
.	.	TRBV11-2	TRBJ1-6	CASSSGSGSWSPLHF	TGTGCCAGCAGCTCGGGATCAGGGTCGTGGTCACCCCTCCACTTT
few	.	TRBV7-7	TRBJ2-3	CASSLEGSFADTQYF	TGTGCTAGCAGCTTAGAGGGGTCCTTTGCAGATACGCAGTATTTT
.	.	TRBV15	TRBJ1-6	CATSRDPFRNSSPLHF	TGTGCCACCAGCAGAGATCCGTTCAGGAACAGTTCACCCCTCCACTTT
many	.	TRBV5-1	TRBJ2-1	CASTPLQGGENEQFF	TGCGCCAGCACCCCGTTACAGGGAGGTGAAAATGAGCAGTTCTTC
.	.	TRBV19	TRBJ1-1	CASSIDRSNTEAFF	TGTGCCAGTAGTATCGATCGTTCGAACACTGAAGCTTTCTTT
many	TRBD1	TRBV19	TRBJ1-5	CASSHRPGTGMQPQHF	TGTGCCAGTAGTCACCGTCCCGGGACAGGGATGCAGCCCCAGCATTTT
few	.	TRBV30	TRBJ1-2	CAWRGGDTNNYGYTF	TGTGCCTGGAGAGGGGGGGACACCAACAACTATGGCTACACCTTC
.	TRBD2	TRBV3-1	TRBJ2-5	CASSQGRTSGGTQETQYF	TGTGCCAGCAGCCAAGGGAGGACTAGCGGGGGGACTCAAGAGACCCAGTACTTC
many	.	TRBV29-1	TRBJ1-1	CSVRVEEAFF	TGCAGCGTACGGGTCGAGGAAGCTTTCTTT
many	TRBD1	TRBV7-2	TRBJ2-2	CASSLGRGLGTGELFF	TGTGCCAGCAGCTTAGGCAGGGGGCTAGGCACCGGGGAGCTGTTTTTT
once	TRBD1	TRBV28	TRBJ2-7	CASSYLTGNGEQYF	TGTGCCAGCAGTTACTTGACAGGGAACGGCGAGCAGTACTTC
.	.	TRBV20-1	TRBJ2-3	CSASRQGPDTQYF	TGCAGTGCTAGTCGGCAGGGGCCAGATACGCAGTATTTT
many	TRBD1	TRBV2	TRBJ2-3	CASTSETGYADTQYF	TGTGCCAGCACCAGCGAGACAGGGTATGCAGATACGCAGTATTTT
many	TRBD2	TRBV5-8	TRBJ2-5	CASSGERGGLETQYF	TGTGCCAGCAGCGGCGAGCGGGGGGGCCTGGAGACCCAGTACTTC
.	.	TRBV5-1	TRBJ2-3	CASSLGSNTQYF	TGCGCCAGCAGCTTGGGCTCAAATACGCAGTATTTT
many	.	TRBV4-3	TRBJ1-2	CASSQVGGGARGYTF	TGCGCCAGCAGCCAAGTGGGCGGGGGCGCGAGAGGCTACACCTTC
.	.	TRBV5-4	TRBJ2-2	CASSLIAENTGELFF	TGTGCCAGCAGCTTAATAGCGGAGAACACCGGGGAGCTGTTTTTT
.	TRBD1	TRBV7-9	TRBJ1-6	CASSLGTVRSSPLHF	TGTGCCAGCAGCCTCGGGACAGTAAGAAGTTCACCCCTCCACTTT
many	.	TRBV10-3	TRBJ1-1	CAISESGGAGTEAFF	TGTGCCATCAGTGAGTCGGGGGGGGCTGGCACTGAAGCTTTCTTT
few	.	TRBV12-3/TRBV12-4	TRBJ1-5	CASSLGIGQPQHF	TGTGCCAGCAGTTTAGGAATCGGGCAGCCCCAGCATTTT
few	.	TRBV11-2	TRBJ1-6	CASSLDRNSPLHF	TGTGCCAGCAGCTTAGACCGCAATTCACCCCTCCACTTT
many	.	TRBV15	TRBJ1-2	CATSRDGQAYGYTF	TGTGCCACCAGCAGAGATGGGCAGGCCTATGGCTACACCTTC
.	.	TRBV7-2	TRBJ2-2	CASSVWQGRELFF	TGTGCCAGCAGCGTATGGCAGGGACGGGAGCTGTTTTTT
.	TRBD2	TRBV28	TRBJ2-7	CASSLFGGGASIYEQYF	TGTGCCAGCAGTTTATTTGGCGGGGGGGCGAGTATCTACGAGCAGTACTTC
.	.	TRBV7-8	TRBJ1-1	CASSWGENTEAFF	TGTGCCAGCAGCTGGGGGGAGAACACTGAAGCTTTCTTT
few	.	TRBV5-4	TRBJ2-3	CASFSGGTDTQYF	TGTGCCAGCTTCAGTGGAGGCACAGATACGCAGTATTTT
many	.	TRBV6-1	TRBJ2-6	CASRTNQGSGANVLTF	TGTGCCAGCAGGACGAATCAGGGGAGTGGGGCCAACGTCCTGACTTTC
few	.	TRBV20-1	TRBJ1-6	CSVIQLDGTEVFNSPLHF	TGCAGTGTTATTCAGCTCGACGGGACTGAAGTCTTTAATTCACCCCTCCACTTT
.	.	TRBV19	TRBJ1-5	CASSPVKGGNQPQHF	TGTGCCAGTAGTCCCGTCAAAGGAGGCAATCAGCCCCAGCATTTT
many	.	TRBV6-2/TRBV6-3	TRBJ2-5	CASSSTGQRETQYF	TGTGCCAGCAGTTCCACAGGGCAGAGAGAGACCCAGTACTTC